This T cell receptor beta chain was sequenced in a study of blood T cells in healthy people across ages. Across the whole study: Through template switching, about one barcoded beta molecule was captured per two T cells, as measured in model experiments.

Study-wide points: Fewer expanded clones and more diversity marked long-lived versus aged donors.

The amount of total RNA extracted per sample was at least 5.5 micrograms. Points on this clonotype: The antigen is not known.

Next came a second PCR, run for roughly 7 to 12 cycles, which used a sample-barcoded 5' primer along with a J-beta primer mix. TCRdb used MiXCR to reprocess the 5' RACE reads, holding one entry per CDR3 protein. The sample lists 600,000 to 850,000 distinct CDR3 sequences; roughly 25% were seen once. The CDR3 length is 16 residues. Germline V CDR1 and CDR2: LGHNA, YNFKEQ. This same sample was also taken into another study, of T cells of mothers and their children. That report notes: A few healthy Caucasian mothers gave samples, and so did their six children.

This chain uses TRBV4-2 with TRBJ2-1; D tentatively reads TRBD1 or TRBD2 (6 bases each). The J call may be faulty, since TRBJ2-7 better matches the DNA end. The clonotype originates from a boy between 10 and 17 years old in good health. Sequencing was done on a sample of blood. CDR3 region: CASSQDLSGGRVEQYF. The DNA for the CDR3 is TGTGCCAGCAGCCAAGATCTGTCCGGGGGCCGAGTCGAGCAGTACTTC.